A single sample is the source of the 15 T cell receptor beta chains below, sequenced in a study of cytomegalovirus exposure and HLA in healthy donors. A multiplex PCR was run with 60 Vbeta primers and 13 Jbeta primers. Sequencing was performed with immunoSEQ multiplex PCR; in TCRdb, only in-frame clones are kept and a portion is missing. In total, the table holds 200,000 or so clones. Sequences were obtained from PBMCs. The receptor source for this set is a boy between 10 and 17 years old in good health and CMV-seronegative.

The CDR3 loop reads CASSALAGAPDTQYF. In DNA, the CDR3 is TGTGCCAGCAGTGCTCTAGCGGGGGCGCCAGATACGCAGTATTTT. This chain joins TRBV6-4 and TRBJ2-3; 10 bases align to TRBD2. The CDR3 is 15 amino acids. Trimming cost V 4 bases and J 4 bases; bases outside gene matches: 5. Germline V CDR1 and CDR2: MRHNA, SNTAGT.

The J gene is TRBJ1-1, the V gene TRBV29-1, with D possibly being TRBD1 (6 bases). Germline CDR1 is SQVTM and CDR2 is ANQGSEA. The V end was cut by 4 bases, the J end by 0 bases, with 15 bases between. The CDR3 runs 15 residues. CDR3 in DNA: TGCAGCGTTGGTCGAGGGACAATTCTGAACACTGAAGCTTTCTTT. Encoded protein: CSVGRGTILNTEAFF. The full variable domain, rest sourced from reference TRBV29-1 and TRBJ1-1, is SAVISQKPSRDICQRGTSLTIQCQVDSQVTMMFWYRQQPGQSLTLIATANQGSEATYESGFVIDKFPISRPNLTFSTLTVSNMSPEDSSIYLCSVGRGTILNTEAFFGQGTRLTVV.

This chain uses TRBV7-2 with TRBJ1-1, with 7 bases lining up with TRBD1. The CDR3 spans 15 residues. Germline CDR1 SGHTA, CDR2 FQGNSA. J was trimmed by 6 bases and V by 2 bases; bases with no gene match: 9. Here the CDR3 DNA reads TGTGCCAGCAGCTTACCCAAGACAGGGTATCCTGAAGCTTTCTTT. Protein sequence: CASSLPKTGYPEAFF.

V is TRBV19 and J is TRBJ1-5; TRBD1 aligns across 7 bases. Trimming took 7 bases from V and 0 from J; bases not matched to a gene: 12. The CDR3 spans 17 residues. The germline V gene encodes CDR1 LNHDA and CDR2 SQIVND (reference sequence). The CDR3 DNA sequence: TGTGCCAGTACGACAGGGCATTTCGATTATAGCAATCAGCCCCAGCATTTT. Its protein is CASTTGHFDYSNQPQHF.

This chain connects TRBV19 to TRBJ1-1; D remains unclear. From germline, CDR1 is LNHDA and CDR2 SQIVND (reference sequence). This CDR3 has 12 amino acids. Between the trimmed V and J ends, which lost 7 bases and 1 base, there was a span of 7 bases. CDR3 sequence (DNA): TGTGCCAGTATAGAGGGGAACACTGAAGCTTTCTTT. Translating gives CASIEGNTEAFF. The full variable domain, its missing parts supplied by reference TRBV19 and TRBJ1-1, is DGGITQSPKYLFRKEGQNVTLSCEQNLNHDAMYWYRQDPGQGLRLIYYSQIVNDFQKGDIAEGYSVSREKKESFPLTVTSAQKNPTAFYLCASIEGNTEAFFGQGTRLTVV.

The chain links TRBV12-5 to TRBJ2-7, with a weak D call TRBD1 (6 bases). Germline assignment: CDR1 LGHNT and CDR2 FRNRAP. The CDR3 extends over 16 amino acids. V was shortened by 2 bases and J by 3 bases, with 17 bases between the two germline ends. The CDR3 region has the DNA TGTGCTAGTGGTTTGCCCACCAGGGGTGTTGGCTACGAGCAGTACTTC. Translation gives CASGLPTRGVGYEQYF.

This chain uses TRBV29-1 with TRBJ1-1; D not certain. The CDR3 consists of 12 residues. V was clipped by 3 bases and J by 1 base, with 6 bases between them. Germline V gene data show CDR1 as SQVTM and CDR2 as ANQGSEA. The CDR3 nucleotides read TGCAGCGTTGATAGCCAGAACACTGAAGCTTTCTTT. Amino acid sequence: CSVDSQNTEAFF.

This sequence joins TRBV5-6 and TRBJ2-3, with a tentative D call TRBD2 (5 bases). V was trimmed by 0 bases and J by 2 bases, leaving 7 bases between them. The CDR3 covers 14 residues. Germline loops: CDR1 SGHDT, CDR2 YYEEEE. In DNA, the CDR3 is TGTGCCAGCAGCTTGGAACTAGACACAGATACGCAGTATTTT. Protein: CASSLELDTDTQYF.

V usage is TRBV27 and J usage is TRBJ1-1, with 8 bases fitting TRBD1. The V segment lost 2 bases and the J segment 5 bases; nucleotides outside the gene matches: 4. The CDR3 runs 14 residues. CDR1 is MNHEY and CDR2 is SMNVEV in the germline V gene (reference sequence). For the CDR3, the DNA is TGTGCCAGCAGTTTAAGACAGGGGTGGACTGAAGCTTTCTTT. It is translated as CASSLRQGWTEAFF.

The chain couples TRBV10-3 to TRBJ1-1, with 9 bases identical to TRBD1. Trimming at V came to 6 bases and at J to 5 bases, leaving 4 bases not matched to a gene. Germline CDR1 is ENHRY and CDR2 is SYGVKD. This CDR3 contains 13 residues. CDR3 in amino acids: CAIRRQGGTEAFF. DNA of the CDR3: TGTGCCATCAGGCGACAGGGGGGGACTGAAGCTTTCTTT.

The chain uses TRBV5-4 and TRBJ1-4; 9 bases align to TRBD1. The V and J ends lost 1 base and 8 bases, in that order; junction bases with no gene match: 3. Germline CDR1 SGHNT, CDR2 YYREEE (reference sequence). This CDR3 comprises 14 residues. This CDR3 is CASSLRDREEKLFF. Here the CDR3 DNA reads TGTGCCAGCAGCTTGAGGGACAGGGAAGAAAAACTGTTTTTT.

This rearrangement joins TRBV9 to TRBJ1-1; D might be TRBD1 (6 bases). Germline-derived CDR1 and CDR2 are SGDLS and YYNGEE. This CDR3 is built from 14 residues. Trimming stripped 0 bases from V and 5 bases from J, with 11 bases between. The CDR3 nucleotides are TGTGCCAGCAGCGTAGGCAGGGGCCGGACTGAAGCTTTCTTT. This encodes CASSVGRGRTEAFF.

The chain combines TRBV11-2 with TRBJ1-1; D perhaps matches TRBD1 (5 bases). Germline V gene sequence: CDR1 SGHAT, CDR2 FQNNGV. V gave up 9 bases and J gave up 6 bases, with 17 bases separating them. The CDR3 totals 13 residues. CDR3 amino acids: CASRAFGAPEAFF. The CDR3 coding sequence is TGTGCCAGTCGGGCGTTTGGGGCGCCTGAAGCTTTCTTT.

J is TRBJ2-3 and V is TRBV2; perhaps TRBD2 as D (6 bases). V lost 2 bases and J 2 bases, leaving 14 bases between the germline ends. Germline assignment: CDR1 SNHLY and CDR2 FYNNEI. CDR3 length equals 16 residues. The CDR3 bases are TGTGCCAGCAGTGAATCCCCGGGGGTGATCACAGATACGCAGTATTTT. Translated: CASSESPGVITDTQYF.

The J gene is TRBJ2-1, the V gene TRBV5-4; perhaps TRBD1 as D (6 bases). The germline V and J ends were trimmed by 3 bases and 8 bases, with 18 bases remaining between them. CDR3 length equals 15 residues. Germline CDR1 SGHNT, CDR2 YYREEE (reference sequence). CDR3 DNA sequence: TGTGCCAGCAGCTCCCAAAACCACAGGGTGGATGAGCAGTTCTTC. Encoded protein: CASSSQNHRVDEQFF.